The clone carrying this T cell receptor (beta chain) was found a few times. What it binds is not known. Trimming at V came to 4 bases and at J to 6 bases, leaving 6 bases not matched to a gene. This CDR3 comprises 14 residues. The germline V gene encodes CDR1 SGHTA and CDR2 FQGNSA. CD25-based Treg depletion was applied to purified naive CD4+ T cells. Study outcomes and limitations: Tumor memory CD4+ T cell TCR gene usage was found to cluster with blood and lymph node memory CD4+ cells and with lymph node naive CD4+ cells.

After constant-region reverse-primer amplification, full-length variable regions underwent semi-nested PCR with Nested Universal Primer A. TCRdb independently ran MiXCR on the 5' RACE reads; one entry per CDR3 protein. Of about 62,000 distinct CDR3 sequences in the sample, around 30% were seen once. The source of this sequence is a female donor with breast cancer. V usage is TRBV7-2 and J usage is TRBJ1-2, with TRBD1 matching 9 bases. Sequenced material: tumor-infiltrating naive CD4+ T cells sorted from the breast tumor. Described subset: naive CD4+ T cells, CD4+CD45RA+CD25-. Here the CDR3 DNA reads TGTGCCAGCAGCTGGCCTAGACAGGGGGATGGCTACACCTTC. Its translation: CASSWPRQGDGYTF.